These 32 T cell receptor beta chains were all obtained from the same sample, sequenced in a study of T cell responses to AZD1222 COVID-19 vaccine. The method was immunoSEQ multiplex PCR; TCRdb's version includes in-frame clones alone and lacks a portion of them. In the table there are approximately 110,000 clones, around nine tenths of which are singletons. The specimen comprised peripheral blood, sampled on day 0 of AZD1222 vaccination. The receptor set was obtained from an adult in good health.

This chain uses TRBV5-1 with TRBJ2-7; D is possibly TRBD1 (6 bases). This CDR3 is 13 amino acids long. Germline CDR1 and CDR2: SGHRS and YFSETQ. V lost 4 bases and J lost 5, with 13 bases in between. CDR3 amino acids: CASSQGLAHEQYF. CDR3 coding DNA: TGCGCCAGCAGCCAGGGGCTAGCCCACGAGCAGTACTTC.

This clone has more than one count but fewer than ten. This chain joins TRBV4-2 and TRBJ1-4; no firm D call. Per the germline V gene, CDR1 is LGHNA and CDR2 is YNFKEQ. V was trimmed by 1 base and J by 11 bases, leaving 11 bases between them. The CDR3 has 13 amino acids. This CDR3 reads CASSQGRGSKLFF. The CDR3 DNA sequence: TGTGCCAGCAGCCAAGGTCGAGGGTCTAAACTGTTTTTT.

The V call is TRBV6-5, the J call TRBJ1-1; D is unresolved. The CDR3 has 13 residues. Trimming pared 4 bases from V and 8 bases from J, leaving 14 bases between. Germline CDR1 MNHEY, CDR2 SVGAGI. The CDR3 DNA reads TGTGCCAGCAGTTCTCCCCGAGTAACGGAAGCTTTCTTT. Encoded protein: CASSSPRVTEAFF.

The J gene is TRBJ1-1, the V gene TRBV7-8; 8 bases match TRBD1. Germline trimming cut 1 base from V and 1 base from J; bases unmatched to any gene: 5. The V gene's germline CDR1 is SGHVS and CDR2 FQNEAQ. The CDR3 has 16 amino acids. CDR3 amino acids: CASSLGRTGSNTEAFF. The DNA of the CDR3 is TGTGCCAGCAGCTTAGGCAGGACAGGGTCGAACACTGAAGCTTTCTTT.

Remarks on this clone: Germline and junction disagree at one end, which may indicate a read error. CDR3: CASSLETGTLNF. DNA of the CDR3: TGTGCCAGCAGCTTAGAGACAGGGACACTTAATTTT. The chain is built from TRBV7-9 and TRBJ1-6, with 7 positions matching TRBD1. CDR3 size: 12 residues. Germline V lookup: CDR1 SEHNR, CDR2 FQNEAQ (reference sequence). The complete variable domain, with remaining parts taken from reference TRBV7-9 and TRBJ1-6, reads DTGVSQNPRHKITKRGQNVTFRCDPISEHNRLYWYRQTLGQGPEFLTYFQNEAQLEKSRLLSDRFSAERPKGSFSTLEIQRTEQGDSAMYLCASSLETGTLNFGNGTRLTVT.

The V and J genes are TRBV29-1 and TRBJ2-2, with TRBD2 matching over 14 bases. Germline CDR1 is SQVTM and CDR2 is ANQGSEA. The CDR3 runs to 14 residues. The V and J ends lost 7 bases and 6 bases, in that order; junction bases with no gene match: 4. CDR3: CSGRTSGRSGELFF. The CDR3 coding sequence is TGCAGCGGCCGGACTAGCGGGAGGTCCGGGGAGCTGTTTTTT.

This chain connects TRBV28 to TRBJ2-3, with D possibly called TRBD1 or TRBD2 (5 bases each). Germline CDR1 MDHEN, CDR2 SYDVKM. The CDR3 consists of 15 residues. The V end lost 8 bases, the J end lost 2 bases, and 17 bases lay between the germline ends. The CDR3 loop reads CASGATGLHTDTQYF. The CDR3 bases are TGTGCCAGCGGAGCTACGGGGCTCCACACAGATACGCAGTATTTT.

The V call is TRBV7-9, the J call TRBJ1-4; no clear D gene. The CDR3 is made up of 14 amino acids. Germline CDR1 SEHNR, CDR2 FQNEAQ (reference sequence). V lost 5 bases, J lost 4 bases, and 11 bases lay in between. CDR3 DNA: TGTGCCAGCAGCCGGGATACGGTTAATGAAAAACTGTTTTTT. It yields the protein CASSRDTVNEKLFF. The entire variable domain, with the rest obtained from reference TRBV7-9 and TRBJ1-4, is as follows: DTGVSQNPRHKITKRGQNVTFRCDPISEHNRLYWYRQTLGQGPEFLTYFQNEAQLEKSRLLSDRFSAERPKGSFSTLEIQRTEQGDSAMYLCASSRDTVNEKLFFGSGTQLSVL.

The chain couples TRBV28 to TRBJ1-2; weak D call: TRBD1 (6 bases). The V gene lost 2 bases and the J gene lost 0 bases, with 25 bases spanning the gap. The CDR3 has 20 residues. The germline gives CDR1 MDHEN, CDR2 SYDVKM. Here the CDR3 DNA reads TGTGCCAGCAGTTTAGATGATTTCTCTCTTACGGACAGAACTAACTATGGCTACACCTTC. It yields the protein CASSLDDFSLTDRTNYGYTF.

The V and J genes are TRBV7-2 and TRBJ2-7; 9 nucleotides align to TRBD1. CDR1 is SGHTA and CDR2 is FQGNSA in the germline V gene. Germline trimming cut 1 base from V and 3 bases from J; bases unmatched to any gene: 1. This CDR3 region has 14 residues. The CDR3 DNA is TGTGCCAGCAGCTTAGGGACAGGGGTCTACGAGCAGTACTTC. Protein sequence: CASSLGTGVYEQYF.

The CDR3 protein is CASSVEWGAYTEAFF. For the CDR3, the DNA is TGTGCCAGCAGCGTAGAATGGGGGGCATACACTGAAGCTTTCTTT. V usage is TRBV9 and J usage is TRBJ1-1, with D tentatively TRBD1 (6 bases). Trimming shortened V by 0 bases and J by 3 bases, and 12 bases separated the two germline ends. The germline V gene encodes CDR1 SGDLS and CDR2 YYNGEE. This CDR3 comprises 15 residues.

The chain is built from TRBV4-1 and TRBJ1-5, with D uncertain. This CDR3 region has 13 residues. V was pared by 3 bases and J by 7 bases, with 10 bases between. Germline-derived CDR1 and CDR2 are MGHRA and YSYEKL. CDR3 DNA: TGCGCCAGCAGCCAGAGCCCTGGACAGCCCCAGCATTTT. Translated, it gives CASSQSPGQPQHF.

J is TRBJ2-5 and V is TRBV6-5; the match to TRBD2 covers 7 bases. This CDR3 contains 15 residues. J was trimmed by 1 base and V by 4 bases; bases with no gene match: 6. CDR1 and CDR2 (germline): MNHEY, SVGAGI. CDR3: CASSSLGLGQETQYF. CDR3 bases: TGTGCCAGCAGTTCATTAGGACTAGGCCAAGAGACCCAGTACTTC.

This rearrangement joins TRBV28 to TRBJ2-7; 9 nucleotides line up with TRBD1. The germline gives CDR1 MDHEN, CDR2 SYDVKM. The CDR3 length is 15 residues. Unmatched junction bases numbered 10, after V lost 5 bases and J lost 5 bases. The CDR3 bases are TGTGCCAGCAGTACTCCCGGGACAGGGTTCGACGAGCAGTACTTC. It specifies CASSTPGTGFDEQYF.

The chain joins TRBV18 to TRBJ2-1, with TRBD2 identical over 15 bases. The CDR3 is 20 amino acids. V trimming: 2 bases; J trimming: 3 bases; junction bases outside the gene matches: 11. The germline gives CDR1 KGHSH, CDR2 LQKENI. CDR3 nucleotide sequence: TGTGCCAGCTCACCATTCGAGACGTTGGGACTAGCGGGAGGCTACAATGAGCAGTTCTTC. It encodes CASSPFETLGLAGGYNEQFF.

This chain links TRBV6-1 with TRBJ2-3, with D possibly TRBD2 on 5 matching bases. Germline V gene data show CDR1 as MNHNS and CDR2 as SASEGT. The length of the CDR3 is 14 residues. The V end lost 1 base, the J end lost 6 bases, and 11 bases lay between the germline ends. CDR3 residues: CASSEGGRGDTQYF. In nucleotides, the CDR3 is TGTGCCAGCAGTGAAGGAGGGCGAGGCGATACGCAGTATTTT.

The sample holds one count of this clone. The chain joins TRBV6-5 to TRBJ2-3; no firm D call. This CDR3 comprises 14 residues. Trimming cost V 0 bases and J 5 bases, with 9 bases left between them. Germline V gene lookup returns CDR1 MNHEY and CDR2 SVGAGI. CDR3 amino acids: CASSYSGQQDTQYF. As DNA, the CDR3 is TGTGCCAGCAGTTACTCTGGGCAGCAAGATACGCAGTATTTT.

This clone was detected only a few times. J is TRBJ1-2 and V is TRBV7-9; TRBD1 matches at 9 bases. This CDR3 has 16 amino acids. The germline V gene encodes CDR1 SEHNR and CDR2 FQNEAQ (reference sequence). Trimming removed 4 bases from V and 8 bases from J; junction bases left unmatched: 14. This CDR3 reads CASSSSTGQGLVGYTF. The DNA for the CDR3 is TGTGCCAGCAGCTCAAGTACGGGACAGGGACTAGTCGGCTACACCTTC.

The V call is TRBV5-1, the J call TRBJ2-7; D may be TRBD2 (6 bases). The CDR3 totals 16 residues. The germline V gene encodes CDR1 SGHRS and CDR2 YFSETQ. V was cut by 3 bases and J by 6 bases, with 22 bases left in between. The chain's CDR3 is CASSSTQSVGGLEQYF. The CDR3 DNA sequence: TGCGCCAGCAGCTCCACCCAATCAGTCGGAGGGCTCGAGCAGTACTTC.

V gene TRBV12-2 combines with J gene TRBJ1-6. TRBV12-2 is a listed pseudogene. The CDR3 runs to 18 residues. Written as DNA, the CDR3 is TGTGCAAGTCGCTTAGCGGGTAGGATGAGCTCCTATAATTCACCCCTCCACTTT. This sequence encodes CASRLAGRMSSYNSPLHF.

The chain is built from TRBV2 and TRBJ2-5; the D gene is possibly TRBD2 (5 bases). CDR1 and CDR2 (germline): SNHLY, FYNNEI. The CDR3 runs to 13 residues. Deletions cut 6 bases from V and 2 bases from J, with 10 bases between. CDR3 sequence reads: CASRVGLQETQYF. CDR3 sequence (DNA): TGTGCCAGCAGAGTCGGACTTCAAGAGACCCAGTACTTC.

The J gene is TRBJ2-1, the V gene TRBV20-1, with D uncertain. CDR3 length equals 13 residues. The V gene's germline CDR1 is DFQATT and CDR2 SNEGSKA (reference sequence). V was shortened by 3 bases and J by 2 bases, with 8 bases between the two germline ends. The CDR3 sequence: CSASPVPYNEQFF. The CDR3 DNA is TGCAGTGCTAGTCCCGTGCCCTACAATGAGCAGTTCTTC.

This clone has more than one count but fewer than ten. The J gene is TRBJ2-7, the V gene TRBV27; possible D gene TRBD2, 6 bases. Germline lookup yields CDR1 MNHEY and CDR2 SMNVEV (reference sequence). CDR3 length equals 14 residues. Trimming pared 9 bases from V and 5 bases from J, leaving 20 bases between. The CDR3 coding sequence is TGTGCCAGTCTACCCCGGGCGGGACTCGACGAGCAGTACTTC. Its translation is CASLPRAGLDEQYF.

This chain connects TRBV30 to TRBJ1-2; no firm D call. There are 11 residues in the CDR3. V lost 6 bases and J lost 6, with 11 bases in between. The germline gives CDR1 GTSNPN, CDR2 SVGIG (reference sequence). CDR3 loop: CACSPGHGYTF. As DNA, the CDR3 is TGTGCCTGCTCTCCTGGGCATGGCTACACCTTC.

This clone came up once. The V call is TRBV18, the J call TRBJ2-7; TRBD2 aligns across 11 bases. With V trimmed by 3 bases and J by 3 bases, 10 bases remained unmatched. CDR3 length equals 17 residues. Germline CDR1 is KGHSH and CDR2 is LQKENI. The CDR3 here is CASSPTVPTSGGYEQYF. The CDR3 nucleotides are TGTGCCAGCTCACCCACTGTTCCCACTAGCGGGGGCTACGAGCAGTACTTC.

This chain uses TRBV7-8 with TRBJ1-4; D gene ambiguous. Germline V gives CDR1 SGHVS, CDR2 FQNEAQ. The V end lost 1 base, the J end lost 8 bases, and 14 bases lay between the germline ends. CDR3 length: 15 amino acids. In DNA, the CDR3 is TGTGCCAGCAGCTTAGGAAGTCAGGTGTGGGAAAAACTGTTTTTT. Translated: CASSLGSQVWEKLFF.

This clone was observed once. The chain couples TRBV28 to TRBJ2-7; 10 nucleotides align to TRBD2. J gave up 4 bases and V 6 bases, and 6 bases lay outside the gene matches. This CDR3 is built from 14 residues. CDR1 and CDR2 from the germline V gene are MDHEN and SYDVKM. The CDR3 coding sequence is TGTGCCAGCAGCAAAGCGGGAGGGTTTTACGAGCAGTACTTC. Its protein is CASSKAGGFYEQYF.

The chain joins TRBV6-6 to TRBJ2-4, with TRBD2 matching 8 bases. V lost 5 bases to trimming and J lost 1 base; unmatched junction nucleotides: 13. This CDR3 is built from 18 residues. Germline V gene sequence: CDR1 MNHNY, CDR2 SVGAGI (reference sequence). In DNA, the CDR3 is TGTGCCAGCAGTCCGGGACTAGGTGGCGGAGGGGCCAAAAACATTCAGTACTTC. As protein: CASSPGLGGGGAKNIQYF.

Of note for this clone: This sample includes further DNA sequences coding for the same CDR3. The chain employs TRBV12-3 or TRBV12-4 and TRBJ2-5; D ambiguous. The V gene lost 3 bases and the J gene lost 5 bases, with 4 bases spanning the gap. This CDR3 contains 11 residues. CDR3 protein: CASSFGETQYF. DNA for the CDR3: TGTGCCAGCAGTTTCGGTGAGACCCAGTACTTC.

The chain couples TRBV11-3 to TRBJ2-1, with TRBD2 matching over 9 bases. The CDR3 totals 14 residues. The ends lost 3 bases at V and 7 bases at J; junction bases unmatched: 4. Germline V gene lookup returns CDR1 SGHNT and CDR2 YENEEA. The chain's CDR3 is CASSLREGRNEQFF. The CDR3 bases are TGTGCCAGCAGCTTGCGGGAGGGCCGTAATGAGCAGTTCTTC.

As DNA, the CDR3 is TGCAGTGCTAGTGCAGGGGCAAGGGGGTACCAAGAGACCCAGTACTTC. Amino acids: CSASAGARGYQETQYF. The chain carries TRBV20-1 and TRBJ2-5, with D maybe TRBD1 (6 bases). Trimming stripped 3 bases from V and 0 bases from J, with 17 bases between. This CDR3 spans 16 amino acids. Germline V gene data show CDR1 as DFQATT and CDR2 as SNEGSKA (reference sequence).

This clone was observed once. The V call is TRBV9, the J call TRBJ2-3, with D uncertain. The CDR3 covers 15 residues. V shed 1 base and J shed 0 bases, with 9 bases lying between them. Germline CDR1 reads SGDLS; CDR2 reads YYNGEE. CDR3 coding DNA: TGTGCCAGCAGCGTATTGCAGTCTAGCACAGATACGCAGTATTTT. Residues: CASSVLQSSTDTQYF.